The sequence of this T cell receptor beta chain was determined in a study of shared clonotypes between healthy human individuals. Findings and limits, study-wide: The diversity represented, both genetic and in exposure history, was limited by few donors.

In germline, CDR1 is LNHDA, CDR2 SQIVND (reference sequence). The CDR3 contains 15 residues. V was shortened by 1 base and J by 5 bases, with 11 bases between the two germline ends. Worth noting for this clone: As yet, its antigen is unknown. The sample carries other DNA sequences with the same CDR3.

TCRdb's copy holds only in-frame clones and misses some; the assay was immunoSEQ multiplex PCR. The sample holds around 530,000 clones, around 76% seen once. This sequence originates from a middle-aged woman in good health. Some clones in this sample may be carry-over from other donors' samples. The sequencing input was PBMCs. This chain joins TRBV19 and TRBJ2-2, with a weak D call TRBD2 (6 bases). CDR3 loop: CASSIGGGYTGELFF. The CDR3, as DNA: TGTGCCAGTAGTATAGGAGGAGGGTATACCGGGGAGCTGTTTTTT. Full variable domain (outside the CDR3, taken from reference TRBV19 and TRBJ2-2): DGGITQSPKYLFRKEGQNVTLSCEQNLNHDAMYWYRQDPGQGLRLIYYSQIVNDFQKGDIAEGYSVSREKKESFPLTVTSAQKNPTAFYLCASSIGGGYTGELFFGEGSRLTVL.